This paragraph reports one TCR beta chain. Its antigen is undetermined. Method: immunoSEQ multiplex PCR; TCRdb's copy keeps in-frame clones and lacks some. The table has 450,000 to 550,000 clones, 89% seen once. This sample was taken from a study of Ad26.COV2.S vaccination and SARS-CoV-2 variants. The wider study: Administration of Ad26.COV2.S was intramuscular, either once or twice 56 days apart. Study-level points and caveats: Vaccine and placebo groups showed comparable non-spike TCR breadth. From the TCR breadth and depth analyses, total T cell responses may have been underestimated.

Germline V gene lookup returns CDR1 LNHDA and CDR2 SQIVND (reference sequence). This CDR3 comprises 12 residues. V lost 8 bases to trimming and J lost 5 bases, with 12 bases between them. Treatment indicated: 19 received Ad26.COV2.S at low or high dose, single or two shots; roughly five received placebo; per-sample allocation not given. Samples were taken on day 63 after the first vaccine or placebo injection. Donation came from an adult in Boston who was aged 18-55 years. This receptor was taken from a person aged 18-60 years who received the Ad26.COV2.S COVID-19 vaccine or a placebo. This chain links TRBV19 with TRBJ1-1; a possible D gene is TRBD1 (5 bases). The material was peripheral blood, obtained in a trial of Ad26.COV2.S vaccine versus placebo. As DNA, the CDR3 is TGTGCCAGTTCAGGGTGGGGAACTGAAGCTTTCTTT. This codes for CASSGWGTEAFF.